This T cell receptor beta chain derives from a study of blood T cell repertoires in COVID-19 (dated by TCRdb to 2018 to 2021). Notes on the research overall: Samples from collaborators originated in the United States, Italy and Spain and spanned both the acute and convalescent phases of COVID-19. The prospective study material was composed of cDNA or gDNA derived from T cells, B-cell-depleted T cells, or PBMCs. The dataset comprised deeply sampled blood TCRbeta repertoires from subjects exposed to, actively infected with, or recovered from COVID-19. The repertoires were released in a freely available public database meant as a resource for research on the immune response to SARS-CoV-2. Samples were obtained from the ongoing ImmuneRACE study (first 160 participants) and from about 1,300 subjects provided by 6 global collaborators. Sample metadata almost always included a de-identified subject ID, COVID-19 status, age in years and sex. Where available, HLA class I and class II types were obtained from metadata supplied by the sample provider rather than from assay-based typing. Broad study findings and their caveats: Clinical and demographic metadata were provided uncurated, with the amount varying by source and participant.

TCRbeta CDR3 regions were amplified from genomic DNA by means of the immunoSEQ Assay, a bias-controlled multiplex PCR. The authors processed their data as follows. Within the assay, amplification of reference gene primers was used to estimate how many nucleated cells each sample contained. Sequence reads were collapsed and filtered to measure the absolute abundance of every unique TCRbeta CDR3 rearrangement. Productive Simpson clonality was computed per sample as the square root of Simpson's diversity index over productive rearrangements. TCRdb took over this immuneACCESS table, retaining in-frame rearrangements with V and J assigned. Such tables are incomplete; in checked studies, under half of the missing clones stem from an unresolved V gene, and the remainder is unexplained. That table furnishes V, J and clone size, whereas the DNA furnished D and trimming. This sample comprises around 150,000 clones, 75% to 90% of them detected only once. In total, the top ten clones hold around 4% of the sample.

Collaborating institutions collected whole blood in K2EDTA tubes following their own protocols. For TCRbeta analysis, collaborator samples were shipped as frozen whole blood, as isolated PBMCs, or as DNA extracted from either sample type. The CDR3 runs 15 amino acids, cysteine and phenylalanine included. The kept DNA is CDR3 alone, 45 bases in frame from the first base. The germline V gene encodes CDR1 SGHTA and CDR2 FQGNSA. V loses 1 base, J loses 0 bases, and the germline ends lie 8 bases apart. As regards this clone: No cognate antigen has been identified for it. No per-base quality is available; no much larger clone lies one base away.

The sequence is built from TRBV7-2 and TRBJ2-3; no D gene can be assigned with confidence. The specimen was peripheral blood. The receptor comes from a woman in her sixties or seventies with active or convalescent COVID-19. The sequenced DNA is TGTGCCAGCAGCTTAGTGCGGTTGAGCACAGATACGCAGTATTTT. This codes for CASSLVRLSTDTQYF.